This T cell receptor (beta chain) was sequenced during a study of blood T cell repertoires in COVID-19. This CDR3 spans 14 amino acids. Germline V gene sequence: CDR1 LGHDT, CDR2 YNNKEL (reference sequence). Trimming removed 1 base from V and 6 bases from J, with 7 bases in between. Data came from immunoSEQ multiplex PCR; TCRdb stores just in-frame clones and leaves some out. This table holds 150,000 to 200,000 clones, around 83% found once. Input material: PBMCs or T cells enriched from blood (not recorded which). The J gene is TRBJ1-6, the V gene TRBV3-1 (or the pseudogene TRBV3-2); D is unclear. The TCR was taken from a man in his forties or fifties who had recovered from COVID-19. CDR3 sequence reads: CASSQAGFNSPLHF. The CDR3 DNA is TGTGCCAGCAGCCAAGCCGGGTTTAATTCACCCCTCCACTTT.